This is a list of T cell receptor beta chains from one sample in a study of T-cell memory formation after mild COVID-19. TCRdb independently ran MiXCR on the 5' RACE reads; one entry per CDR3 protein. The data contain around 340,000 distinct CDR3 sequences, roughly 15% of them singletons. The sequenced material came from PBMCs or a T cell subset sorted from them (not recorded which). These receptors were taken from a young man who had mild COVID-19 (a few samples of this study predate the infection). Cell type and time point are not known. The CDR3 runs from the conserved cysteine through the conserved F or W. Fields, in order: clone size, V gene, J gene, D gene, CDR3 protein, CDR3 DNA. D genes are given only for firm matches. Clone size appears in some rows only: once, few, many, or a class for an expanded clone.

.	TRBV4-1	TRBJ2-1	.	CASSQVFSGDYEQFF	TGCGCCAGCAGCCAAGTCTTTAGTGGGGACTATGAGCAGTTCTTC
.	TRBV20-1	TRBJ2-5	TRBD2	CSARVKGLGEETQYF	TGCAGTGCTAGAGTAAAGGGACTAGGAGAGGAGACCCAGTACTTC
.	TRBV18	TRBJ2-3	.	CASSGGSSGPDTQYF	TGTGCCAGCTCCGGAGGGAGTAGCGGCCCAGATACGCAGTATTTT
few	TRBV7-8	TRBJ2-3	TRBD2	CASSLVGGGPSTDTQYF	TGTGCCAGCAGCTTAGTTGGCGGGGGGCCCAGCACAGATACGCAGTATTTT
many	TRBV7-8	TRBJ2-7	.	CASSANPGLEQYF	TGTGCCAGCAGCGCCAACCCAGGGCTCGAGCAGTACTTC
many	TRBV4-3	TRBJ2-5	.	CASSLAGTETQYF	TGCGCCAGCAGCCTGGCGGGGACAGAGACCCAGTACTTC
.	TRBV3-1	TRBJ2-5	.	CASSQGPIAGTQYF	TGTGCCAGCAGCCAAGGACCGATTGCAGGGACCCAGTACTTC
few	TRBV20-1	TRBJ1-1	TRBD1	CSARDDVGTGVGNTEAFF	TGCAGTGCTAGAGATGACGTAGGGACAGGGGTGGGAAACACTGAAGCTTTCTTT
few	TRBV6-5	TRBJ2-5	TRBD2	CASTGLAGLKGTQYF	TGTGCCAGCACCGGACTAGCGGGGCTCAAGGGGACCCAGTACTTC
many	TRBV4-3	TRBJ2-5	.	CASSGAEQETQYF	TGCGCCAGCAGCGGGGCAGAACAAGAGACCCAGTACTTC